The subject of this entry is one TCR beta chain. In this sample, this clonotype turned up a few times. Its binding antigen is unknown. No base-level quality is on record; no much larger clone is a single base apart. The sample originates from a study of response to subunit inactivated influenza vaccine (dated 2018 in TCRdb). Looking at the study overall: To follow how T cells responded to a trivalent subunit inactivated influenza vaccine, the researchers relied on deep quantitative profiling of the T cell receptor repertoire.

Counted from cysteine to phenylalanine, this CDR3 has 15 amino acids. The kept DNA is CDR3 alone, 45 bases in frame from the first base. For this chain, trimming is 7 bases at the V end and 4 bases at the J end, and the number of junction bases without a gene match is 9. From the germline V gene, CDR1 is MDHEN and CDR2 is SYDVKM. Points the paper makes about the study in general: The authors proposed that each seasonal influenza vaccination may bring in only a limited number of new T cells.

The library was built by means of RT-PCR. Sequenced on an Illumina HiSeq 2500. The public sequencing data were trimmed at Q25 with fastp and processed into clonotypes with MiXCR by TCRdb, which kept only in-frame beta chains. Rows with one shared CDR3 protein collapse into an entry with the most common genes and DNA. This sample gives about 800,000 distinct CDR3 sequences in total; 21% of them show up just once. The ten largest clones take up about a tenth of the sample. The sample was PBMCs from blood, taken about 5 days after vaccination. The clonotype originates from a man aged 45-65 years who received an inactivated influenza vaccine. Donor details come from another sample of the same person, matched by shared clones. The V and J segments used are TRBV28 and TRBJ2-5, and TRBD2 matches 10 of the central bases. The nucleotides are TGTGCCAGCACCCTAAGGACTAGCGGAAGAGAGACCCAGTACTTC. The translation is CASTLRTSGRETQYF.